The text below deals with one T cell receptor (beta chain). Its antigen is unidentified. Germline V gives CDR1 SGHVS, CDR2 FQNEAQ. CDR3 size: 17 residues. V shed 5 bases and J 5 bases; nucleotides not matched to a gene: 14. The data belong to a study of STAT5B mutations in CD4+ large granular lymphocyte leukemia. Profiled with immunoSEQ multiplex PCR; TCRdb holds only in-frame clones, not every one. The data show about 29,000 clones, with under 85% seen just once and about 6.2% held by the top ten. Overall study findings and caveats: CD4-sorted patient repertoires seemed more clonal than healthy CD4+ repertoires. About a quarter of private leukemic clonotypes occurred rarely in other patients' non-leukemic repertoires.

This receptor was obtained from a human donor in good health. Sequenced: CD4+ T cells from blood buffy coats. The chain uses TRBV7-8 and TRBJ2-3; 9 nucleotides match TRBD2. The CDR3 nucleotides are TGTGCCAGCAGCCCAGACGCCCTAGCGGGGAATCGAGATACGCAGTATTTT. This sequence encodes CASSPDALAGNRDTQYF.